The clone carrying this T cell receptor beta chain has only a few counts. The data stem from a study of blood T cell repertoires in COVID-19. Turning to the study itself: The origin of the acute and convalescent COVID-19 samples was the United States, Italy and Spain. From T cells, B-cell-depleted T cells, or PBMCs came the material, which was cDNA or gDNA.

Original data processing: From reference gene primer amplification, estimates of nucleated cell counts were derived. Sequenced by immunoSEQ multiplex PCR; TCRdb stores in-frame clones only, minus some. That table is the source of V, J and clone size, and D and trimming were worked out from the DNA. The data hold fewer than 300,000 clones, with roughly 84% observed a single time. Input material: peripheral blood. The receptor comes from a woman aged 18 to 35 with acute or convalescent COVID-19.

CDR3 nucleotides: TGTGCCAGTAGTATAGGACAGGGACAAAATCAGCCCCAGCATTTT. Protein: CASSIGQGQNQPQHF. This chain links TRBV19 with TRBJ1-5, with TRBD1 matching over 7 bases. Unmatched junction bases numbered 4, after V lost 1 base and J lost 4 bases. The CDR3 runs 15 residues. The germline gives CDR1 LNHDA, CDR2 SQIVND (reference sequence).